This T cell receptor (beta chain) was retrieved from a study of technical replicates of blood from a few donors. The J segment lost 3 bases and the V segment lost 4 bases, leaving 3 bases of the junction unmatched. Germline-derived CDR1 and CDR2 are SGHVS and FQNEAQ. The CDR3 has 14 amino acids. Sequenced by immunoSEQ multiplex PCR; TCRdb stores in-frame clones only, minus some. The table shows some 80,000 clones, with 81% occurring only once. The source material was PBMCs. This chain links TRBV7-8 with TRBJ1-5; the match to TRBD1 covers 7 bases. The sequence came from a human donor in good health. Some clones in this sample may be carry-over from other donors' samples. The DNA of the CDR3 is TGTGCCAGCAGCTCCACAGGGGCCAATCAGCCCCAGCATTTT. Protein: CASSSTGANQPQHF.